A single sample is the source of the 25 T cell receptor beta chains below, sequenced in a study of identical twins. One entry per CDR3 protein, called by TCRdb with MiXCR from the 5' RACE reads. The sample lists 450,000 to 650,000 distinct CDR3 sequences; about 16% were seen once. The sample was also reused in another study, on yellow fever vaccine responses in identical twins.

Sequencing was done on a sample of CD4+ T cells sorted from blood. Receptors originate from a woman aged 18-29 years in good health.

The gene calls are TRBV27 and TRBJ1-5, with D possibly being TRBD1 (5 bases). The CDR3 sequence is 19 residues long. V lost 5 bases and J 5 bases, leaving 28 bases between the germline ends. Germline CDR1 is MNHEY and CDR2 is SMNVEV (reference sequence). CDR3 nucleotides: TGTGCCAGCAGTCCTATTAATCCGACGCAGGGAAGGCACTATCAGCCCCAGCATTTT. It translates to CASSPINPTQGRHYQPQHF.

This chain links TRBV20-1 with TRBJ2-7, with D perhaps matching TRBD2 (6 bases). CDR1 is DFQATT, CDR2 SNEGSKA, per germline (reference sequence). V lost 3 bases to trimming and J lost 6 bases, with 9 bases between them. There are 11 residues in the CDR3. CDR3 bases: TGCAGTGCTAGGTCGGGGGTCGAGCAGTACGTC. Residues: CSARSGVEQYV.

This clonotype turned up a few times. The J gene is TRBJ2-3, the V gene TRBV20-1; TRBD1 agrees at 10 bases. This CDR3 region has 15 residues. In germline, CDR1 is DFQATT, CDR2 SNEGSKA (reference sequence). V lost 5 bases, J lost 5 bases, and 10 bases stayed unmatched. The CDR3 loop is CSARPGTGVGDTQYF. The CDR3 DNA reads TGCAGTGCTCGACCCGGGACAGGGGTGGGAGATACGCAGTATTTT.

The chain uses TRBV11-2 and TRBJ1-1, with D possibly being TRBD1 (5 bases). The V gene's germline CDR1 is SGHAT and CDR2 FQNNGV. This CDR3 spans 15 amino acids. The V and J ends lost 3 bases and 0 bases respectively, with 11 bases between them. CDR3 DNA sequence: TGTGCCAGCAGCTTTCAGGGTAACGTGAACACTGAAGCTTTCTTT. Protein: CASSFQGNVNTEAFF.

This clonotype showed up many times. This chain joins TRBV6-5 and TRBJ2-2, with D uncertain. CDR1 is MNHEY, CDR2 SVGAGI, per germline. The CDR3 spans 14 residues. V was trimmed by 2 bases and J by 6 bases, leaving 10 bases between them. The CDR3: CASSYSRTAGELFF. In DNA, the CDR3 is TGTGCCAGCAGTTACAGCCGTACAGCCGGGGAGCTGTTTTTT.

This chain's CDR3 is CASSLLTGGMTDTQYF. CDR3 coding DNA: TGTGCCAGCAGCTTATTAACAGGGGGCATGACAGATACGCAGTATTTT. V gene TRBV11-2 combines with J gene TRBJ2-3; 9 nucleotides agree with TRBD1. This CDR3 is 16 amino acids long. The V gene's germline CDR1 is SGHAT and CDR2 FQNNGV. After removal of 2 bases from V and 3 bases from J, the junction contained 6 bases not matched to a gene.

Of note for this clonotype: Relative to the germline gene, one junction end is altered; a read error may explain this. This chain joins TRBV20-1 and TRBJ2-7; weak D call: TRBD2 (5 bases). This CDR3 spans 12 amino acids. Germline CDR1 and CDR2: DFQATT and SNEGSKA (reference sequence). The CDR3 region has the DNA TGCAATGCTAGACCACCTGGGAGCGAGCAGTACTTC. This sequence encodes CNARPPGSEQYF.

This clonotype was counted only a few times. CDR3 residues: CASSVGGFVSGLGGETQYF. The CDR3 DNA sequence: TGTGCCAGCAGCGTAGGTGGGTTCGTGTCCGGACTAGGTGGAGAGACCCAGTACTTC. The chain employs TRBV9 and TRBJ2-5, with 7 bases lining up with TRBD2. Germline V gene sequence: CDR1 SGDLS, CDR2 YYNGEE. CDR3 size: 19 residues. The V segment lost 0 bases and the J segment 4 bases; nucleotides outside the gene matches: 18.

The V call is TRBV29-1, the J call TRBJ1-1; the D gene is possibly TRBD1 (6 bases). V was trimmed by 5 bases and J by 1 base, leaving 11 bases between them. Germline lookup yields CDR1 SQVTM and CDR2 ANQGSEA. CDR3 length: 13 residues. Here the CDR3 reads CSVIGQPNTEAFF. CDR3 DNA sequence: TGCAGCGTTATCGGACAGCCGAACACTGAAGCTTTCTTT.

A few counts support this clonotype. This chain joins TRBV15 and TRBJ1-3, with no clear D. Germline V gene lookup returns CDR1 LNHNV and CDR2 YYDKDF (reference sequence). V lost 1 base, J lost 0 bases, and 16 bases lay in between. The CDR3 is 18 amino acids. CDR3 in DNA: TGTGCCACCAGCAGAGGGGCCTCCGCCCGGAGCTCTGGAAACACCATATATTTT. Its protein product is CATSRGASARSSGNTIYF.

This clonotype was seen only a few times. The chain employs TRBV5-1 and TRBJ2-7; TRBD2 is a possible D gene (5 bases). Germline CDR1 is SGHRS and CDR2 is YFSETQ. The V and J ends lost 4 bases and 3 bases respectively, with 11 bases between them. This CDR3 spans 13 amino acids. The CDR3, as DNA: TGCGCCAGCAGCCAGAGGGCAGTCTACGAGCAGTACGTC. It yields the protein CASSQRAVYEQYV.

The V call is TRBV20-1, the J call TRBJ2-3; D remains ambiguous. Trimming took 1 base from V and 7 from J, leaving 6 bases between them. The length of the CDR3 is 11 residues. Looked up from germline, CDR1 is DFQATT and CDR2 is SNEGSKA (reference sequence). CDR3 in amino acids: CSARVANTQYF. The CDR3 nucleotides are TGCAGTGCTAGAGTGGCAAATACGCAGTATTTT.

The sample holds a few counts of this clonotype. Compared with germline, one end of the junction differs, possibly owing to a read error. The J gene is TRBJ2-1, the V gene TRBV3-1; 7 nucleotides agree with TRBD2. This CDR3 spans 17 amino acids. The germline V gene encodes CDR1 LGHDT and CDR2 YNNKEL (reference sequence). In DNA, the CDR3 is TGTGCCAGCAGCCAAGATCCCCGTAGCGGGCCCTACGATGAGCAGTTCTTC. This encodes CASSQDPRSGPYDEQFF.

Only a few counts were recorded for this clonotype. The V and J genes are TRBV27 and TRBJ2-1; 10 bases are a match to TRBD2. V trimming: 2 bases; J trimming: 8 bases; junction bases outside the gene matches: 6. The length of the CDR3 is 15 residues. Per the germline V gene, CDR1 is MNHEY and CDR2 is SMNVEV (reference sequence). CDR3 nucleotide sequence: TGTGCCAGCAGTTTAGACCTAGCGGGAGCCTATGAGCAGTTCTTC. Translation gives CASSLDLAGAYEQFF.

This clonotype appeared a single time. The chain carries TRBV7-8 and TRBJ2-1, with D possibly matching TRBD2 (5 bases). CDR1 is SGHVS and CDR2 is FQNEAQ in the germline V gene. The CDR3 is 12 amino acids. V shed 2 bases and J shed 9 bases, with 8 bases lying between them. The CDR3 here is CASSLHAGEQFF. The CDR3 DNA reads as TGTGCCAGCAGCTTACATGCGGGTGAGCAGTTCTTC.

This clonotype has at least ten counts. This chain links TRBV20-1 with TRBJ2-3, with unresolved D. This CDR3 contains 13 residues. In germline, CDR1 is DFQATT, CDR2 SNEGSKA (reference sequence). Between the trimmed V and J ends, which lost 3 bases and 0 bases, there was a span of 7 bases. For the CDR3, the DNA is TGCAGTGCTAGTGACCGAAGCACAGATACGCAGTATTTT. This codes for CSASDRSTDTQYF.

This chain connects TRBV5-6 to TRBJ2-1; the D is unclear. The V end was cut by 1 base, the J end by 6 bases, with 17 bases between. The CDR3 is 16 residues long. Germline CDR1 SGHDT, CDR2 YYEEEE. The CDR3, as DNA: TGTGCCAGCAGCTTGCTTGGCGCCAACAATGGCAATGAGCAGTTCTTC. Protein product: CASSLLGANNGNEQFF.

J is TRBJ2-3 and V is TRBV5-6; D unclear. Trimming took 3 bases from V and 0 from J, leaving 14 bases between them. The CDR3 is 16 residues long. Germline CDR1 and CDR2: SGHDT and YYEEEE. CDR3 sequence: CASSSLGVGSTDTQYF. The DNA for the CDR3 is TGTGCCAGCAGCTCCCTGGGTGTGGGAAGCACAGATACGCAGTATTTT.

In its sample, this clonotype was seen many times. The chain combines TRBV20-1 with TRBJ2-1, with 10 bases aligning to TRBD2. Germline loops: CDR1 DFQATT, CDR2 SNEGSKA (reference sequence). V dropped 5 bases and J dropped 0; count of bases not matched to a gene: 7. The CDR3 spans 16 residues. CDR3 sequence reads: CSASSGGPSSYNEQFF. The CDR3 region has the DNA TGCAGTGCTTCTAGCGGGGGCCCAAGCTCCTACAATGAGCAGTTCTTC.

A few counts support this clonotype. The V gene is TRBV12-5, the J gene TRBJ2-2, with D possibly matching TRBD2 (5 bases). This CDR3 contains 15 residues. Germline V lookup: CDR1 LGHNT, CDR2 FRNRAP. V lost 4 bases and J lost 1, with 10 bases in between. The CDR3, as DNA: TGTGCTAGTGGTTCTCCGGCGGGGAACACCGGGGAGCTGTTTTTT. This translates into CASGSPAGNTGELFF.

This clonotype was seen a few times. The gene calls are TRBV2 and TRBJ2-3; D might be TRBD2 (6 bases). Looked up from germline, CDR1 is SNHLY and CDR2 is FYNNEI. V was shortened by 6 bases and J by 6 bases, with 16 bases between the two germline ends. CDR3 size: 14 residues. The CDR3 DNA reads TGTGCCAGCAGCCCCGCCGCGGGGCGGGATACGCAGTATTTT. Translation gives CASSPAAGRDTQYF. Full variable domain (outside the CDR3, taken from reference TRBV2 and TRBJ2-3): EPEVTQTPSHQVTQMGQEVILRCVPISNHLYFYWYRQILGQKVEFLVSFYNNEISEKSEIFDDQFSVERPDGSNFTLKIRSTKLEDSAMYFCASSPAAGRDTQYFGPGTRLTVL.

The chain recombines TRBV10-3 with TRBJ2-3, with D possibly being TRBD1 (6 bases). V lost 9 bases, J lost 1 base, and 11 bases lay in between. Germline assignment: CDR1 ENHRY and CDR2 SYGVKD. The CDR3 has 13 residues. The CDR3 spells CAIQGQGTDTQYF. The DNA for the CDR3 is TGTGCCATACAGGGTCAGGGCACAGATACGCAGTATTTT.

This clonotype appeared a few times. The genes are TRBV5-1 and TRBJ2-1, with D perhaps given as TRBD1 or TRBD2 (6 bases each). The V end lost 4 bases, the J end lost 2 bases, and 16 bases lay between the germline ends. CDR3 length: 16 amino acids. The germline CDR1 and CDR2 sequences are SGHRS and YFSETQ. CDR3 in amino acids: CASSGSGGPTYNEQFF. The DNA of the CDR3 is TGCGCCAGCAGCGGGTCCGGGGGCCCAACCTACAATGAGCAGTTCTTC.

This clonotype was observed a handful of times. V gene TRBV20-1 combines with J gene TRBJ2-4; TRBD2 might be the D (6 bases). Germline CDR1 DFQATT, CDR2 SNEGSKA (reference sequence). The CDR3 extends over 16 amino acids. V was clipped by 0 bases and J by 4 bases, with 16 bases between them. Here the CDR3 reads CSARDLLADLKNIQYF. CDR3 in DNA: TGCAGTGCTAGAGATTTGTTAGCGGACCTTAAAAACATTCAGTACTTC.

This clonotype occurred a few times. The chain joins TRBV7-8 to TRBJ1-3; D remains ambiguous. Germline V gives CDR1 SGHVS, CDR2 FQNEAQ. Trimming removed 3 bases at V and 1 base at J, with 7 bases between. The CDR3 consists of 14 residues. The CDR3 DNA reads TGTGCCAGCAGCTTCTCCAGGTCTGGAAACACCATATATTTT. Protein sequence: CASSFSRSGNTIYF.